Presented here are 17 T cell receptor beta chains from one specimen sequenced in a study of cytomegalovirus exposure and HLA in healthy donors. In the PCR, 60 Vbeta and 13 Jbeta primers were used. Repertoires were generated with immunoSEQ multiplex PCR, while TCRdb's copy carries only in-frame clones and drops some. The repertoire consists of some 190,000 clones, with 75% to 85% occurring once and the leading ten covering about 1.5%. The sequenced sample consisted of PBMCs. The receptor source for this set is a man between 18 and 29 years old in good health and CMV-seronegative.

V gene TRBV30 combines with J gene TRBJ2-7; 7 positions agree with TRBD1. With 1 base clipped from V and 0 bases from J, the junction kept 9 bases outside the gene matches. The CDR3 is 16 residues long. Looked up from germline, CDR1 is GTSNPN and CDR2 is SVGIG (reference sequence). As DNA, the CDR3 is TGTGCCTGGAGTGCGCAACCGGGACAGAGCTCCTACGAGCAGTACTTC. The encoded protein is CAWSAQPGQSSYEQYF.

The chain carries TRBV5-8 and TRBJ2-3; D unresolved. There are 12 residues in the CDR3. Per the germline V gene, CDR1 is SGHTS and CDR2 is YDEGEE. The V and J ends lost 4 bases and 4 bases respectively, with 7 bases between them. The CDR3 reads CASSHGPDTQYF. In DNA form, the CDR3 reads TGTGCCAGCAGCCATGGGCCAGATACGCAGTATTTT.

J is TRBJ1-5 and V is TRBV6-6; TRBD1 aligns across 7 bases. Germline V gene sequence: CDR1 MNHNY, CDR2 SVGAGI (reference sequence). V shed 6 bases, J shed 5 bases, and the junction held 13 bases outside the gene matches. There are 16 residues in the CDR3. The CDR3, as DNA: TGTGCCAGCAGCCTGGGGGGAGCCAGGGGGGATCAGCCCCAGCATTTT. This translates into CASSLGGARGDQPQHF.

This rearrangement joins TRBV6-1 to TRBJ2-7; TRBD1 matches at 7 bases. V lost 4 bases to trimming and J lost 6 bases; unmatched junction nucleotides: 9. CDR3 length: 14 amino acids. Germline V gives CDR1 MNHNS, CDR2 SASEGT. CDR3 coding DNA: TGTGCCAGCAGTGTAAACAGGGGACAAGGCGAGCAGTACTTC. Translated, it gives CASSVNRGQGEQYF.

The CDR3 sequence is CASSKGLNFVESPYYGYPF. The CDR3, as DNA: TGTGCCAGCAGCAAAGGGCTGAACTTTGTGGAGTCCCCTTACTATGGCTACCCCTTC. This chain uses TRBV21-1 with TRBJ1-2. TRBV21-1 is annotated as a pseudogene. The CDR3 runs 19 residues.

The chain recombines TRBV14 with TRBJ2-5, with D perhaps matching TRBD1 (6 bases). V lost 2 bases, J lost 7 bases, and 14 bases lay in between. Germline values: CDR1 SGHDN, CDR2 FVKESK. The CDR3 covers 14 residues. The CDR3 reads CASSQFTGFGTQYF. The CDR3, as DNA: TGTGCCAGCAGCCAATTTACAGGGTTTGGGACCCAGTACTTC.

Comments on this clone: Other nucleotide sequences in the sample specify the same CDR3. The chain is built from TRBV19 and TRBJ1-4; TRBD1 aligns across 11 bases. CDR3 length equals 15 residues. The junction had 8 bases not matched to a gene; V was cut back by 9 bases and J by 5 bases. Germline assignment: CDR1 LNHDA and CDR2 SQIVND (reference sequence). The CDR3 DNA follows: TGTGCCAGCAGGGACAGGGGGTTTTCGAATGAAAAACTGTTTTTT. Protein product: CASRDRGFSNEKLFF.

This clone was recorded a few times. The V call is TRBV30, the J call TRBJ2-5; 7 nucleotides align to TRBD2. TRBJ2-7 explains the end of the DNA better; the J call may be wrong. The CDR3 consists of 14 residues. Germline lookup yields CDR1 GTSNPN and CDR2 SVGIG (reference sequence). CDR3 sequence: CAWTRGTTRYEQYF. The CDR3 coding sequence is TGTGCCTGGACTCGGGGGACTACTCGCTACGAGCAGTACTTC.

The chain is built from TRBV6-1 and TRBJ1-5, with TRBD1 matching 7 bases. The J segment lost 7 bases and the V segment lost 6 bases, leaving 6 bases of the junction unmatched. This CDR3 comprises 13 residues. Germline V gives CDR1 MNHNS, CDR2 SASEGT. The CDR3 DNA is TGTGCCAGCAGAAGACAGGGATCGCAGCCCCAGCATTTT. Its translation is CASRRQGSQPQHF.

The rearrangement uses TRBV7-9 and TRBJ2-5; TRBD2 might be the D (6 bases). The CDR3 runs to 14 residues. V lost 5 bases and J lost 2, with 12 bases in between. Germline CDR1 SEHNR, CDR2 FQNEAQ (reference sequence). CDR3 nucleotides: TGTGCCAGCAGCCCGAGACTAGAACAAGAGACCCAGTACTTC. It yields the protein CASSPRLEQETQYF.

Worth noting for this clone: The CDR3 carries no conserved terminal phenylalanine or tryptophan, so it likely arises from a read error. CDR3: CASSPRQLNYGYTL. CDR3 in DNA: TGTGCCAGCAGCCCACGGCAGCTTAACTATGGCTACACCCTC. The chain links TRBV9 to TRBJ1-2; D not certain. V was clipped by 4 bases and J by 1 base, with 11 bases between them. The CDR3 sequence is 14 residues long. Germline V CDR1 and CDR2: SGDLS, YYNGEE.

The chain is built from TRBV9 and TRBJ1-2; 8 bases align to TRBD1. Germline assignment: CDR1 SGDLS and CDR2 YYNGEE. The CDR3 length is 13 residues. The V and J ends lost 4 bases and 8 bases, in that order; junction bases with no gene match: 7. CDR3 in amino acids: CASSSQGGEGYTF. The CDR3 DNA reads TGTGCCAGCAGCTCACAGGGGGGGGAGGGCTACACCTTC.

This rearrangement joins TRBV30 to TRBJ1-6, with D possibly matching TRBD1 (5 bases). The CDR3 spans 12 residues. The ends were cut back, 1 base at V and 7 bases at J, with 5 bases in the middle. CDR1 GTSNPN and CDR2 SVGIG come from the germline V gene (reference sequence). Written as DNA, the CDR3 is TGTGCCTGGAGTGGGGGCAATTCACCCCTCCACTTT. Protein: CAWSGGNSPLHF.

This clone has more than one count but fewer than ten. The chain is built from TRBV7-3 and TRBJ2-5; possibly TRBD1 for D (6 bases). CDR1 is SGHTA, CDR2 FQGTGA, per germline. Trimming stripped 5 bases from V and 5 bases from J, with 12 bases between. This CDR3 comprises 13 residues. The CDR3 spells CASSRGTKETQYF. The CDR3 bases are TGTGCCAGCAGCCGAGGGACAAAGGAGACCCAGTACTTC.

V is TRBV2 and J is TRBJ2-5, with D tentatively TRBD2 (6 bases). The end of the DNA is better explained by TRBJ2-7, so the J call may be wrong. CDR3 length: 13 amino acids. Germline CDR1 is SNHLY and CDR2 is FYNNEI. As DNA, the CDR3 is TGTGCCAGCAGTTCCGGGACTTACTACGAGCAGTACTTC. This translates into CASSSGTYYEQYF.

V and J are TRBV9 and TRBJ2-1, with D perhaps TRBD2 (6 bases). The CDR3 loop spans 18 amino acids. Trimming took off 4 bases at V and 0 bases at J, with 20 bases between the two ends. CDR1 SGDLS and CDR2 YYNGEE come from the germline V gene. CDR3 loop: CASSTNPHRGSSYNEQFF. The DNA for the CDR3 is TGTGCCAGCAGCACTAACCCACATCGGGGGAGCTCCTACAATGAGCAGTTCTTC. Drawing the rest from reference TRBV9 and TRBJ2-1, the complete variable domain is DSGVTQTPKHLITATGQRVTLRCSPRSGDLSVYWYQQSLDQGLQFLIQYYNGEERAKGNILERFSAQQFPDLHSELNLSSLELGDSALYFCASSTNPHRGSSYNEQFFGPGTRLTVL.

In its sample, this clone was seen a few times. The chain carries TRBV5-4 and TRBJ2-7, with a possible D match to TRBD2 (5 bases). This CDR3 is built from 13 residues. Trimming left V 3 bases short and J 4 bases short, with 11 bases between. Looked up from germline, CDR1 is SGHNT and CDR2 is YYREEE (reference sequence). DNA for the CDR3: TGTGCCAGCAGCTGGGAACTAGAGTACGAGCAGTACTTC. Amino acid sequence: CASSWELEYEQYF.